These 5 T cell receptor beta chains came from one sample sequenced in a study of T-cell memory formation after mild COVID-19. MiXCR was run by TCRdb on the 5' RACE reads, yielding one entry per CDR3 protein. Of tens of thousands of distinct CDR3 sequences listed, about 12% are singletons. Input material: PBMCs or a T cell subset sorted from them (not recorded which). The receptors shown here come from an adult woman who had mild COVID-19 (a few samples of this study predate the infection). Cell type and time point are not known.

This clonotype was counted a few times. The chain joins TRBV4-1 to TRBJ1-2; TRBD1 is a possible D gene (6 bases). Per germline, CDR1 MGHRA and CDR2 YSYEKL. V lost 3 bases, J lost 4 bases, and 15 bases lay in between. The CDR3 covers 15 residues. CDR3 residues: CASSHLDRALYGYTF. In DNA, the CDR3 is TGCGCCAGCAGCCACCTGGACAGAGCTCTCTATGGCTACACCTTC.

This clonotype has more than one count but fewer than ten. In DNA form, the CDR3 reads TGCAGCGTTGACGACCCTAGCTCCTACAATGAGCAGTTCTTC. The encoded protein is CSVDDPSSYNEQFF. This chain connects TRBV29-1 to TRBJ2-1; D is undetermined. V gave up 3 bases and J gave up 0 bases, with 9 bases separating them. The CDR3 has 14 residues. CDR1 and CDR2 from the germline V gene are SQVTM and ANQGSEA.

This chain uses TRBV7-8 with TRBJ2-6; D is ambiguous. Germline-derived CDR1 and CDR2 are SGHVS and FQNEAQ. Trimming left V 7 bases short and J 0 bases short, with 4 bases between. This CDR3 contains 13 residues. CDR3 amino acids: CASTFSGANVLTF. Written as DNA, the CDR3 is TGTGCCAGCACGTTCTCTGGGGCCAACGTCCTGACTTTC.

This clonotype was seen many times. The chain uses TRBV20-1 and TRBJ2-1, with D hard to call. Germline V lookup: CDR1 DFQATT, CDR2 SNEGSKA (reference sequence). This CDR3 has 13 residues. V lost 3 bases and J lost 7, with 13 bases in between. The CDR3 here is CSASDGKTNEQFF. The CDR3 region has the DNA TGCAGTGCTAGTGACGGAAAAACGAATGAGCAGTTCTTC.

V and J are TRBV7-9 and TRBJ1-6; D is ambiguous. Looked up from germline, CDR1 is SEHNR and CDR2 is FQNEAQ (reference sequence). Trimming cost V 6 bases and J 4 bases, with 19 bases left between them. This CDR3 region has 17 residues. The CDR3 region has the DNA TGTGCCAGCAGATCAGAGAGGGCCGGACGATATAATTCACCCCTCCACTTT. Translation: CASRSERAGRYNSPLHF.